This T cell receptor (beta chain) was found in a study of shared clonotypes between healthy human individuals. Overall study: Researchers assigned three CD4 naive, three CD4 memory, two CD8 naive and one CD8 memory plate to each donor.

Measured with immunoSEQ multiplex PCR; TCRdb has only the in-frame clones, and not every one. The table has over a million clones, roughly 74% seen once. The ends were cut back, 0 bases at V and 2 bases at J, with 8 bases in the middle. CDR1 is SGHRS and CDR2 is YFSETQ in the germline V gene. The CDR3 loop spans 14 amino acids. Whole-study results and caveats: Generation probabilities were higher for clonotypes shared across all four sorted-subset donors than for unshared ones.

All donors were healthy HIV-negative adults lacking recent acute infections or vaccinations. Comment on this clone: The antigen is undetermined. Other nucleotide sequences in the sample specify the same CDR3.

The chain links TRBV5-1 to TRBJ2-5; maybe TRBD1 (6 bases). Sequencing was performed on memory CD4+ T cells from PBMCs. Specified subset: CD45RA-negative fraction. The TCR comes from a man younger than 30 in good health. Some clones in this sample may be carry-over from other donors' samples. CDR3 DNA: TGCGCCAGCAGCTTGGAAGGACAGCAAGAGACCCAGTACTTC. Translated: CASSLEGQQETQYF.